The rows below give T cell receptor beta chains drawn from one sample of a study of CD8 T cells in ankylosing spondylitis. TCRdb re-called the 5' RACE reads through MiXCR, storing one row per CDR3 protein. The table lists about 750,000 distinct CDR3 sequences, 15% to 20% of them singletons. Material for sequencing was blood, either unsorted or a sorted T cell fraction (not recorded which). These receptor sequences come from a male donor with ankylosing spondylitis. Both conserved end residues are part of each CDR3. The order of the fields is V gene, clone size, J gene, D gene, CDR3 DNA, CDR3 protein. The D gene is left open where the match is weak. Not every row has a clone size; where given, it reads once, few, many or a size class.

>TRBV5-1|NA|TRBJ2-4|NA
TGCGCCAGCAGCGCGAGATACAGGGATTCCCAAAACATTCAGTACTTC
CASSARYRDSQNIQYF
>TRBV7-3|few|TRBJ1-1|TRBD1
TGTGCCAGCAGCTTGAATGAGGGGGCGGGCACTGAAGCTTTCTTT
CASSLNEGAGTEAFF
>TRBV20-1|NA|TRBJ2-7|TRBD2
TGCAGTGCTAGAAAAACCGGGACTAGCGGCGAGCAGTACTTC
CSARKTGTSGEQYF
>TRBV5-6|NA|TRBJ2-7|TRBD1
TGTGCCAGCAGCTTGTTCGGGACAGGGGTCCGCGAGCAGTACTTC
CASSLFGTGVREQYF
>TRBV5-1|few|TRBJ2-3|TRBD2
TGCGCCAGCAGCTTGGTTGTAGCGGGGGGCGCGACAGATACGCAGTATTTT
CASSLVVAGGATDTQYF
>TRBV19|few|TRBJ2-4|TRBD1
TGTGCCAGTAGTAGGTCGGACAGGGCGTTGGCCAAAAACATTCAGTACTTC
CASSRSDRALAKNIQYF
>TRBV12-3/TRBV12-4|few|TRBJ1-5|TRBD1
TGTGCCAGCGGACAGGGTCTCAATCAGCCCCAGCATTTT
CASGQGLNQPQHF
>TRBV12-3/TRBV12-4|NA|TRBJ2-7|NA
TGTGCCAGCAGTGTCGCAGACGGAGACGCCGAGCAGTACTTC
CASSVADGDAEQYF
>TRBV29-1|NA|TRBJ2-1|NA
TGCAGCGTTGGGGGGGACGGAGCGTTCTTC
CSVGGDGAFF
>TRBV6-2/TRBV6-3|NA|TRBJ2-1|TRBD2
TGTGCCAGCAGAGCGGGGGGAGCGGGAGGCTCCTACAATGAGCAGTTCTTC
CASRAGGAGGSYNEQFF
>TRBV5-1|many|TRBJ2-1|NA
TGCGCCAGCAGCCGGTTAGACAACAACAATGAGCAGTTCTTC
CASSRLDNNNEQFF